Given below is one TCR beta chain in context. This specimen belongs to a study of T cells after yellow fever vaccination. TCRdb reprocessed the 5' RACE reads via MiXCR and lists one record per CDR3 protein. This sample has hundreds of thousands of distinct CDR3 sequences; 20% to 25% occur once, and the top ten carry about a sixth. This sample comprised PBMCs, obtained less than 25 days after the first yellow fever vaccination. The sequence was collected from a man aged 18 to 29 who received the YFV17D yellow fever vaccine.

CDR3 region: CASSYRDPARPQHF. DNA for the CDR3: TGTGCCAGCAGCTACCGGGACCCCGCGAGGCCCCAGCATTTT. The V and J genes are TRBV28 and TRBJ1-5; possible D gene TRBD1, 5 bases. V lost 6 bases and J lost 9, with 18 bases in between. The CDR3 spans 14 residues. The V gene's germline CDR1 is MDHEN and CDR2 SYDVKM.